This TCR beta chain emerged from a study of T cell responses to AZD1222 COVID-19 vaccine. The overall study: Second-dose intervals of approximately 4 or approximately 12 weeks were pooled.

TCRdb's table, derived via immunoSEQ multiplex PCR, lists solely in-frame clones and lacks some. The sample consists of some 150,000 clones, 90% to 95% of them appearing once. The CDR3 contains 18 residues. Trimming removed 4 bases from V and 2 bases from J; junction bases left unmatched: 10. Germline assignment: CDR1 LGHDT and CDR2 YNNKEL (reference sequence). Comments on this clone: Its antigen is as yet unknown.

Regarding the study as a whole: Sampled repertoires all dated from after the peak T cell response.

The sample here was peripheral blood, taken on day 0 of AZD1222 vaccination. This TCR derives from an adult in good health. The chain couples TRBV3-1 (or the pseudogene TRBV3-2) to TRBJ2-5; TRBD2 matches at 13 bases. CDR3 loop: CASSLQLAGGPRQETQYF. DNA for the CDR3: TGTGCCAGCAGCCTACAACTAGCGGGAGGGCCACGGCAAGAGACCCAGTACTTC.